Shown below are 26 T cell receptor beta chains from a single sample sequenced in a study of blood T cell repertoires in COVID-19 (dated by TCRdb to about 2020). The method behind the library was the immunoSEQ multiplex PCR assay. The clones in this table, taken by TCRdb from immuneACCESS, are in-frame only. Not every clone is retained; where verified, under half of the shortfall comes from an unresolved V gene, and the cause of the rest is unknown. The sample table lists 120,000 or so clones, 85% to 90% of them with a count of one. The ten biggest clones cover more than 6.5% of the sample. Sequencing input: peripheral blood. The receptor source for this set is a man older than 75 with active or convalescent COVID-19.

V is TRBV9 and J is TRBJ2-1, with unresolved D. V lost 0 bases, J lost 0 bases, and 10 bases lay in between. The germline V gene encodes CDR1 SGDLS and CDR2 YYNGEE. This CDR3 spans 16 amino acids. Written as DNA, the CDR3 is TGTGCCAGCAGCGTAGGGCACCGGAGCTCCTACAATGAGCAGTTCTTC. This encodes CASSVGHRSSYNEQFF.

This rearrangement joins TRBV4-3 to TRBJ1-2; a weak D match, TRBD1 (5 bases). This CDR3 region has 15 residues. Looked up from germline, CDR1 is LGHNA and CDR2 is YSLEER. Trimming took off 0 bases at V and 5 bases at J, with 13 bases between the two ends. For the CDR3, the DNA is TGCGCCAGCAGCCAAGAAAACAGGTTTGGTTATGGCTACACCTTC. This encodes CASSQENRFGYGYTF.

This chain joins TRBV4-2 and TRBJ2-1; TRBD1 aligns across 7 bases. Looked up from germline, CDR1 is LGHNA and CDR2 is YNFKEQ. J gave up 0 bases and V 4 bases, and 6 bases lay outside the gene matches. The CDR3 consists of 16 residues. The CDR3 sequence: CASSLSGDSSYNEQFF. The DNA for the CDR3 is TGTGCCAGCAGCCTATCCGGGGACAGCTCCTACAATGAGCAGTTCTTC.

The chain combines TRBV14 with TRBJ2-2; tentative D call: TRBD1 (6 bases). Trimming stripped 0 bases from V and 1 base from J, with 9 bases between. CDR1 is SGHDN, CDR2 FVKESK, per germline. The CDR3 consists of 16 residues. The CDR3 is CASSQEAGVNTGELFF. DNA for the CDR3: TGTGCCAGCAGCCAAGAGGCAGGGGTGAACACCGGGGAGCTGTTTTTT.

The V and J genes are TRBV27 and TRBJ2-5; TRBD2 aligns across 10 bases. Germline V gene sequence: CDR1 MNHEY, CDR2 SMNVEV (reference sequence). The CDR3 spans 17 residues. V lost 2 bases to trimming and J lost 1 base; unmatched junction nucleotides: 7. The CDR3 loop reads CASSLHLAGEPQETQYF. CDR3 nucleotide sequence: TGTGCCAGCAGTTTACATCTAGCGGGGGAACCCCAAGAGACCCAGTACTTC.

The chain carries TRBV15 and TRBJ2-3, with D uncertain. V lost 3 bases, J lost 2 bases, and 6 bases lay in between. CDR1 and CDR2 (germline): LNHNV, YYDKDF (reference sequence). The CDR3 runs to 13 residues. The CDR3 spells CATSSSFTDTQYF. CDR3 nucleotides: TGTGCCACCAGCAGTTCCTTCACAGATACGCAGTATTTT.

The V call is TRBV28, the J call TRBJ1-1; D ambiguous. Germline values: CDR1 MDHEN, CDR2 SYDVKM. The CDR3 sequence is 13 residues long. V lost 8 bases and J 1 base, leaving 11 bases between the germline ends. CDR3 sequence: CASQEGTNTEAFF. CDR3 sequence (DNA): TGTGCCAGCCAGGAGGGAACGAACACTGAAGCTTTCTTT.

CDR3 in amino acids: CASSPKTGTYEQYF. In DNA form, the CDR3 reads TGTGCCAGCTCACCGAAGACAGGGACCTACGAGCAGTACTTC. The chain couples TRBV18 to TRBJ2-7, with 7 bases identical to TRBD1. Germline assignment: CDR1 KGHSH and CDR2 LQKENI. With V trimmed by 3 bases and J by 2 bases, 4 bases remained unmatched. The CDR3 is 14 residues long.

The genes are TRBV19 and TRBJ1-5; D is possibly TRBD1 (6 bases). Germline CDR1 LNHDA, CDR2 SQIVND (reference sequence). Trimming took 6 bases from V and 2 from J, leaving 14 bases between them. The CDR3 runs 15 residues. The CDR3 nucleotides read TGTGCCAGTAGCAGGGGAGAGGGTGGCAATCAGCCCCAGCATTTT. Translated: CASSRGEGGNQPQHF. Full variable domain (outside the CDR3, taken from reference TRBV19 and TRBJ1-5): DGGITQSPKYLFRKEGQNVTLSCEQNLNHDAMYWYRQDPGQGLRLIYYSQIVNDFQKGDIAEGYSVSREKKESFPLTVTSAQKNPTAFYLCASSRGEGGNQPQHFGDGTRLSIL.

J is TRBJ1-3 and V is TRBV18, with 7 positions matching TRBD1. Germline V lookup: CDR1 KGHSH, CDR2 LQKENI. The length of the CDR3 is 15 residues. V dropped 3 bases and J dropped 2; count of bases not matched to a gene: 4. CDR3 loop: CASSPGRGAGNTIYF. The DNA of the CDR3 is TGTGCCAGCTCACCCGGCAGGGGGGCTGGAAACACCATATATTTT.

This sequence joins TRBV10-3 and TRBJ1-5; 9 bases align to TRBD1. V gave up 6 bases and J gave up 1 base; unmatched junction bases: 10. The CDR3 length is 17 residues. Germline values: CDR1 ENHRY, CDR2 SYGVKD. The CDR3 DNA follows: TGTGCCATCAGCGAAAACCGGGGACAGGGAAGCAATCAGCCCCAGCATTTT. Its protein is CAISENRGQGSNQPQHF.

V usage is TRBV4-2 and J usage is TRBJ2-7, with no clear D. V lost 0 bases and J lost 2, with 11 bases in between. Germline V gene data show CDR1 as LGHNA and CDR2 as YNFKEQ. This CDR3 contains 15 residues. CDR3 DNA sequence: TGTGCCAGCAGCCAAGAAGGCCAGGCCCCCTACGAGCAGTACTTC. Amino acids: CASSQEGQAPYEQYF.

This rearrangement joins TRBV19 to TRBJ2-7, with D perhaps matching TRBD2 (7 bases). CDR1 LNHDA and CDR2 SQIVND come from the germline V gene (reference sequence). CDR3 length equals 15 residues. Between the trimmed V and J ends, which lost 4 bases and 1 base, there was a span of 14 bases. The CDR3 region has the DNA TGTGCCAGTAGTAGAGGGGGAGGGCAATCCTACGAGCAGTACTTC. As protein: CASSRGGGQSYEQYF.

This chain uses TRBV2 with TRBJ1-5; D is unresolved. Looked up from germline, CDR1 is SNHLY and CDR2 is FYNNEI. The CDR3 totals 13 residues. V was cut by 6 bases and J by 6 bases, with 12 bases left in between. DNA of the CDR3: TGTGCCAGCAGCGGTCAGGCAGGTCAGCCCCAGCATTTT. It translates to CASSGQAGQPQHF.

A few counts support this clone. The chain recombines TRBV29-1 with TRBJ1-1, with a tentative D call TRBD1 (5 bases). The CDR3 consists of 14 residues. V was trimmed by 6 bases and J by 1 base, leaving 15 bases between them. Germline CDR1 is SQVTM and CDR2 is ANQGSEA. The CDR3 is CSVPGRGSNTEAFF. The DNA for the CDR3 is TGCAGCGTGCCCGGACGGGGGTCGAACACTGAAGCTTTCTTT.

The chain links TRBV5-4 to TRBJ2-3; no clear D gene. Trimming shortened V by 3 bases and J by 5 bases, and 7 bases separated the two germline ends. Germline assignment: CDR1 SGHNT and CDR2 YYREEE (reference sequence). The CDR3 is made up of 12 amino acids. The CDR3 region has the DNA TGTGCCAGCAGCTCCCCCGGAGATACGCAGTATTTT. This encodes CASSSPGDTQYF.

A single count supports this clone. The genes are TRBV3-1 (or the pseudogene TRBV3-2) and TRBJ2-7, with unresolved D. Germline V lookup: CDR1 LGHDT, CDR2 YNNKEL (reference sequence). V lost 4 bases and J 1 base, leaving 11 bases between the germline ends. CDR3 length: 14 residues. CDR3 nucleotides: TGTGCCAGCAGCCCATGGCAAAGATCCTACGAGCAGTACTTC. This codes for CASSPWQRSYEQYF.

V is TRBV7-2 and J is TRBJ1-3, with 8 bases lining up with TRBD1. Germline V gene lookup returns CDR1 SGHTA and CDR2 FQGNSA. V was clipped by 5 bases and J by 4 bases; unmatched bases: 13. The CDR3 length is 17 residues. The CDR3 bases are TGTGCCAGCAGCCCGCCGTGGCAGGGGGCGGGGGGAAACACCATATATTTT. It codes for CASSPPWQGAGGNTIYF.

This chain joins TRBV19 and TRBJ1-2; unclear D gene. The V gene's germline CDR1 is LNHDA and CDR2 SQIVND (reference sequence). V was clipped by 3 bases and J by 8 bases, with 19 bases between them. The CDR3 loop spans 15 amino acids. The CDR3 nucleotides are TGTGCCAGTAGTATGCGCAGAAGCCCGGAGGTCGGCTACACCTTC. Translating gives CASSMRRSPEVGYTF.

This rearrangement joins TRBV30 to TRBJ2-7; 10 bases are a match to TRBD2. The CDR3 contains 14 residues. The germline CDR1 and CDR2 sequences are GTSNPN and SVGIG (reference sequence). J gave up 3 bases and V 1 base, and 3 bases lay outside the gene matches. CDR3 DNA sequence: TGTGCCTGGAGTGCTAGCGGGAGCCGCTACGAGCAGTACTTC. This translates into CAWSASGSRYEQYF.

This clone was counted a few times. The chain couples TRBV7-2 to TRBJ2-1; 8 bases are a match to TRBD2. CDR1 SGHTA and CDR2 FQGNSA come from the germline V gene. This CDR3 comprises 18 residues. V shed 4 bases and J 0 bases; nucleotides not matched to a gene: 11. The CDR3 bases are TGTGCCAGCAGCTCCTCGCTCTTGGCGGGAGGCTCCTACAATGAGCAGTTCTTC. Encoded protein: CASSSSLLAGGSYNEQFF.

The CDR3: CASSPRLESSYNEQFF. The CDR3 coding sequence is TGTGCCAGCAGCCCTAGACTGGAGAGCTCCTACAATGAGCAGTTCTTC. The chain has TRBV7-2 and TRBJ2-1; D gene uncertain. Germline lookup yields CDR1 SGHTA and CDR2 FQGNSA. The CDR3 runs 16 residues. V was pared by 5 bases and J by 0 bases, with 14 bases between.

In its sample, this clone was seen once. V gene TRBV27 combines with J gene TRBJ1-5, with 7 bases matching TRBD1. The V and J ends lost 6 bases and 0 bases, in that order; junction bases with no gene match: 5. Germline CDR1 reads MNHEY; CDR2 reads SMNVEV (reference sequence). CDR3 size: 15 residues. The CDR3 loop is CASRRDSHSNQPQHF. DNA for the CDR3: TGTGCCAGCAGACGGGACAGCCATAGCAATCAGCCCCAGCATTTT.

The chain recombines TRBV7-2 with TRBJ1-2; D perhaps matches TRBD1 (5 bases). The CDR3 loop spans 15 amino acids. The V end was cut by 0 bases, the J end by 0 bases, with 8 bases between. Germline V gives CDR1 SGHTA, CDR2 FQGNSA. The CDR3 spells CASSLAGAANYGYTF. CDR3 DNA: TGTGCCAGCAGCTTAGCTGGGGCAGCTAACTATGGCTACACCTTC. Based on the CDR3 plus reference TRBV7-2 and TRBJ1-2, the full variable domain is GAGVSQSPSNKVTEKGKDVELRCDPISGHTALYWYRQSLGQGLEFLIYFQGNSAPDKSGLPSDRFSAERTGGSVSTLTIQRTQQEDSAVYLCASSLAGAANYGYTFGSGTRLTVV.

This rearrangement joins TRBV7-2 to TRBJ1-1; 7 bases are a match to TRBD1. Germline V CDR1 and CDR2: SGHTA, FQGNSA. This CDR3 is 14 amino acids long. V dropped 7 bases and J dropped 7; count of bases not matched to a gene: 12. In nucleotides, the CDR3 is TGTGCCAGCAAGAAAACCGGGACAGACATTGAAGCTTTCTTT. As protein: CASKKTGTDIEAFF.

The J gene is TRBJ1-5, the V gene TRBV5-6, with 11 positions matching TRBD1. The trim removed 3 bases at V and 1 base at J, leaving 3 bases unmatched. The CDR3 totals 16 residues. CDR1 and CDR2 (germline): SGHDT, YYEEEE. The CDR3 region is CASSWGTGGSNQPQHF. CDR3 nucleotides: TGTGCCAGCAGCTGGGGGACAGGGGGAAGCAATCAGCCCCAGCATTTT.